This T cell receptor (beta chain) is from a study of identical twins. The V end lost 8 bases, the J end lost 6 bases, and 20 bases lay between the germline ends. Germline V lookup: CDR1 SGHAT, CDR2 FQNNGV. The CDR3 contains 14 residues. After template switching added a universal primer site, the resulting cDNA carried unique molecular identifiers. TCRdb fed the 5' RACE reads into MiXCR, producing one record per CDR3 protein. The sample consists of 400,000 to 550,000 distinct CDR3 sequences, roughly an eighth of them appearing once. This clonotype was observed a handful of times. The sample was also linked to a second study, of yellow fever vaccine responses in identical twins.

The genes are TRBV11-2 and TRBJ2-7; no clear D gene. The clonotype originates from a woman younger than 30 in good health. Sequences were obtained from CD4+ T cells sorted from blood. The CDR3 nucleotides are TGTGCCAGCCTCGCAGAATTCAAAAATCCCGAGCAGTACTTC. Translated, it gives CASLAEFKNPEQYF.